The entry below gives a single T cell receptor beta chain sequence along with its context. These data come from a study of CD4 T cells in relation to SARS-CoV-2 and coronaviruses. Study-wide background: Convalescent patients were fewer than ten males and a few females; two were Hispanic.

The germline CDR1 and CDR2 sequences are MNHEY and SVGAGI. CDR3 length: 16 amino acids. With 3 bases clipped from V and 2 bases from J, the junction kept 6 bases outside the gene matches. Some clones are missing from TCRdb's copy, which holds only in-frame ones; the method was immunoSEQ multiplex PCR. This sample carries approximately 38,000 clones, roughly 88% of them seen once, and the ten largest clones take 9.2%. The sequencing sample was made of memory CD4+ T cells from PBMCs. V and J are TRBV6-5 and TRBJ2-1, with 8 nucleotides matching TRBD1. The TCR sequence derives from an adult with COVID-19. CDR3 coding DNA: TGTGCCAGCAGTTATCGCGACAGGGGCCCCTACAATGAGCAGTTCTTC. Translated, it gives CASSYRDRGPYNEQFF.